Listed below are T cell receptor beta chains from one sample, sequenced in a study of Graves' ophthalmopathy and Graves' hyperthyroidism. MiXCR was run by TCRdb on the multiplex PCR reads, yielding one entry per CDR3 protein. The sample gives about 550,000 distinct CDR3 sequences, about 35% of which show up once; about 4.2% is in the top ten. Sequencing input: peripheral blood or thyroid tissue (not recorded which). The receptor source for this set is an adult man with Graves' hyperthyroidism. Both conserved end residues are part of each CDR3. Each record gives: D gene, J gene, V gene, clone size, CDR3 protein, CDR3 DNA. The D gene is left open where the match is weak. Expanded clones are given a class, and other clones once, few, many or no size at all.

>NA|TRBJ1-1|TRBV7-9|NA
CASSLGGASSGEAFF
TGTGCCAGCAGCTTAGGGGGTGCCTCCAGTGGTGAAGCTTTCTTT
>TRBD1|TRBJ1-4|TRBV20-1|few
CSATWDRGVEKLFF
TGCAGTGCCACATGGGACAGGGGAGTTGAAAAACTGTTTTTT
>NA|TRBJ2-5|TRBV11-2|many
CASSLQGETQYF
TGTGCCAGCAGCTTACAGGGAGAGACCCAGTACTTC
>TRBD1|TRBJ1-3|TRBV7-9|many
CASSFGQAGNTIYF
TGTGCCAGCAGCTTCGGACAGGCTGGAAACACCATATATTTT
>TRBD1|TRBJ2-2|TRBV7-2|NA
CASSPYPRQGDPGELFF
TGTGCCAGCAGCCCCTACCCACGACAGGGGGATCCCGGGGAGCTGTTTTTT
>NA|TRBJ2-5|TRBV5-1|NA
CASSSQTELETQYF
TGCGCCAGCAGCTCGCAGACGGAGTTAGAGACCCAGTACTTC
>TRBD1|TRBJ2-7|TRBV29-1|NA
CSVESRRTGASEQYF
TGCAGCGTTGAATCCCGCCGGACAGGGGCAAGCGAGCAGTACTTC
>NA|TRBJ1-2|TRBV15|NA
CATSRVTAGSRYTF
TGTGCCACCAGCAGAGTTACTGCGGGAAGCCGCTACACCTTC
>TRBD1|TRBJ2-7|TRBV6-1|few
CASSEVGTGTYEQYF
TGTGCCAGCAGTGAAGTTGGGACAGGGACCTACGAGCAGTACTTC
>NA|TRBJ1-2|TRBV24-1|many
CATSDTGYYGYTF
TGTGCCACCAGTGATACAGGGTACTATGGCTACACCTTC
>NA|TRBJ1-1|TRBV5-8|NA
CASSLVDTNTEAFF
TGTGCCAGCAGCTTGGTGGACACGAACACTGAAGCTTTCTTT
>NA|TRBJ1-4|TRBV7-2|many
CASSTDGPGVSEKLFF
TGTGCCAGCAGCACCGACGGACCGGGCGTCTCGGAAAAACTGTTTTTT
>TRBD1|TRBJ1-2|TRBV12-3/TRBV12-4|NA
CASSWGSGTENGYTF
TGTGCCAGCAGTTGGGGCAGTGGGACAGAGAATGGCTACACCTTC
>NA|TRBJ2-2|TRBV6-1|NA
CASNQGGIGELFF
TGTGCCAGCAATCAAGGGGGGATCGGGGAGCTGTTTTTT
>TRBD1|TRBJ1-5|TRBV5-8|many
CASSAGTDSNQPQHF
TGTGCCAGCAGTGCCGGGACAGATAGCAATCAGCCCCAGCATTTT
>NA|TRBJ2-7|TRBV6-5|NA
CASSYSGRRHEQYF
TGTGCCAGCAGTTACTCGGGCAGGAGGCACGAGCAGTACTTC
>TRBD1|TRBJ2-2|TRBV24-1|few
CATGTGGSGELFF
TGTGCCACCGGGACAGGGGGCTCCGGGGAGCTGTTTTTT
>TRBD1|TRBJ2-6|TRBV5-5|few
CASSPGTGGANVLTF
TGTGCCAGCAGTCCTGGGACAGGCGGGGCCAACGTCCTGACTTTC
>TRBD2|TRBJ2-5|TRBV7-9|NA
CASSRSGGGEGETQYF
TGTGCCAGCAGCCGTTCAGGCGGGGGTGAGGGGGAGACCCAGTACTTC
>TRBD2|TRBJ2-7|TRBV29-1|many
CSVGIAGAYEQYF
TGCAGCGTTGGAATAGCGGGAGCCTACGAGCAGTACTTC
>NA|TRBJ2-7|TRBV10-3|NA
CAISEIARGRYEQYF
TGTGCCATCAGTGAGATCGCCAGGGGAAGATACGAGCAGTACTTC
>NA|TRBJ1-6|TRBV24-1|few
CATSDGRGSPLHF
TGTGCCACCAGTGATGGACGGGGTTCACCCCTCCACTTT
>TRBD2|TRBJ2-2|TRBV9|many
CASSSGTSGSAGELFF
TGTGCCAGCAGCTCGGGGACTAGCGGGAGTGCAGGGGAGCTGTTTTTT
>TRBD1|TRBJ2-4|TRBV5-4|NA
CASSLGTGQKNIQYF
TGTGCCAGCAGCTTGGGGACAGGGCAGAAAAACATTCAGTACTTC
>NA|TRBJ1-1|TRBV5-1|once
CASSLTRQLTEAFF
TGCGCCAGCAGCTTGACCAGACAGCTCACTGAAGCTTTCTTT
>TRBD1|TRBJ2-7|TRBV15|few
CATSREPDRGQQYF
TGTGCCACCAGCAGAGAACCCGACAGGGGTCAGCAGTACTTC
>NA|TRBJ2-7|TRBV4-1|many
CASSQDQGSSKYEQYF
TGCGCCAGCAGCCAAGATCAGGGCAGCTCTAAGTACGAGCAGTACTTC
>NA|TRBJ1-5|TRBV5-6|many
CASSYSTVGQPQHF
TGTGCCAGCAGCTACTCGACAGTAGGGCAGCCCCAGCATTTT
>NA|TRBJ2-7|TRBV7-2|many
CASSSGTAPNEQYF
TGTGCCAGCAGCTCGGGGACCGCGCCCAACGAGCAGTACTTC
>TRBD1|TRBJ1-2|TRBV19|many
CASSIQGTANYGYTF
TGTGCCAGTAGTATACAAGGGACAGCCAACTATGGCTACACCTTC
>NA|TRBJ1-1|TRBV2|NA
CASSVTFLAIGGTEAFF
TGTGCCAGCAGTGTAACTTTTCTGGCCATAGGAGGCACTGAAGCTTTCTTT
>TRBD1|TRBJ1-2|TRBV5-1|many
CASSSTGVGYTF
TGCGCCAGCAGCTCGACAGGGGTCGGCTACACCTTC